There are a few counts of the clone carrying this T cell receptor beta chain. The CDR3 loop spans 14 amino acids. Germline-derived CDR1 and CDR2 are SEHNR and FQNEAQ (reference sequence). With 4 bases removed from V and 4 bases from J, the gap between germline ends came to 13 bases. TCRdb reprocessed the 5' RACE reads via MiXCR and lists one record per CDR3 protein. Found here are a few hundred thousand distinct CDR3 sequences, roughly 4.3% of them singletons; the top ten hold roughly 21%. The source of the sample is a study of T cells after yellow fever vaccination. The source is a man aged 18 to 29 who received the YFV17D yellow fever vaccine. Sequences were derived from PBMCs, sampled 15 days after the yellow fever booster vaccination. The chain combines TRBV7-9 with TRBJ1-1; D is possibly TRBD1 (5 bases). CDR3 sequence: CASSWAWGGTEAFF. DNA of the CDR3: TGTGCCAGCAGCTGGGCGTGGGGCGGCACTGAAGCTTTCTTT.